These 18 T cell receptor beta chains came from one sample sequenced in a study of blood T cell repertoires in COVID-19. This table comes from immunoSEQ multiplex PCR, and its TCRdb copy is limited to in-frame clones, with some not included. This table has roughly 340,000 clones, around nine tenths appearing once. The sequenced material came from peripheral blood. The receptors shown here come from a woman aged 65 to 85 with COVID-19, enrolled during active disease.

V gene TRBV7-2 combines with J gene TRBJ2-1, with TRBD1 identical over 8 bases. The germline V gene encodes CDR1 SGHTA and CDR2 FQGNSA. V gave up 4 bases and J gave up 6 bases; unmatched junction bases: 5. The length of the CDR3 is 14 residues. Written as DNA, the CDR3 is TGTGCCAGCAGCTGGACAGGGCTCAGCAATGAGCAGTTCTTC. Its protein product is CASSWTGLSNEQFF.

Details on this clone: This sample also contains other DNA sequences that code for the same CDR3. The rearrangement uses TRBV19 and TRBJ1-2, with TRBD1 as a possible D gene (5 bases). CDR1 and CDR2 from the germline V gene are LNHDA and SQIVND (reference sequence). The germline V and J ends were trimmed by 2 bases and 2 bases, with 6 bases remaining between them. The length of the CDR3 is 13 residues. CDR3 protein: CASSISGNYGYTF. Written as DNA, the CDR3 is TGTGCCAGTAGTATATCAGGGAACTATGGCTACACCTTC.

This rearrangement joins TRBV7-2 to TRBJ1-5; D perhaps matches TRBD1 (5 bases). Germline CDR1 reads SGHTA; CDR2 reads FQGNSA. The CDR3 extends over 15 amino acids. V was shortened by 4 bases and J by 7 bases, with 17 bases between the two germline ends. CDR3 protein: CASSYGGIGAQPQHF. For the CDR3, the DNA is TGTGCCAGCAGCTACGGGGGAATAGGGGCCCAGCCCCAGCATTTT.

V is TRBV9 and J is TRBJ1-3, with 9 bases that match TRBD1. Per the germline V gene, CDR1 is SGDLS and CDR2 is YYNGEE. V shed 4 bases and J 4 bases; nucleotides not matched to a gene: 6. The CDR3 consists of 15 residues. This CDR3 is CASSPRTGDGNTIYF. The CDR3, as DNA: TGTGCCAGCAGCCCTCGGACAGGGGACGGAAACACCATATATTTT.

J is TRBJ2-7 and V is TRBV28; D remains unclear. In germline, CDR1 is MDHEN, CDR2 SYDVKM. CDR3 length equals 14 residues. The V end lost 5 bases, the J end lost 3 bases, and 14 bases lay between the germline ends. The DNA of the CDR3 is TGTGCCAGCAGTACCTACGCTCTCGTCTACGAGCAGTACTTC. Its translation: CASSTYALVYEQYF. The full variable domain, completed using reference TRBV28 and TRBJ2-7, is DVKVTQSSRYLVKRTGEKVFLECVQDMDHENMFWYRQDPGLGLRLIYFSYDVKMKEKGDIPEGYSVSREKKERFSLILESASTNQTSMYLCASSTYALVYEQYFGPGTRLTVT.

V and J are TRBV2 and TRBJ1-1; TRBD1 matches at 8 bases. Germline V gene data show CDR1 as SNHLY and CDR2 as FYNNEI. This CDR3 has 15 amino acids. The V and J ends lost 7 bases and 6 bases, in that order; junction bases with no gene match: 13. The CDR3 spells CASKGPGQEKPEAFF. The DNA for the CDR3 is TGTGCCAGCAAGGGTCCGGGACAGGAGAAGCCTGAAGCTTTCTTT. Complete variable domain (other parts from reference TRBV2 and TRBJ1-1): EPEVTQTPSHQVTQMGQEVILRCVPISNHLYFYWYRQILGQKVEFLVSFYNNEISEKSEIFDDQFSVERPDGSNFTLKIRSTKLEDSAMYFCASKGPGQEKPEAFFGQGTRLTVV.

The rearrangement joins TRBV6-5 to TRBJ1-4, with a tentative D call TRBD1 (5 bases). Per germline, CDR1 MNHEY and CDR2 SVGAGI. This CDR3 is built from 14 residues. Trimming cost V 2 bases and J 8 bases, with 12 bases left between them. The DNA for the CDR3 is TGTGCCAGCAGTTACCGGGGGGGGGACGAAAAACTGTTTTTT. This sequence encodes CASSYRGGDEKLFF.

This sequence joins TRBV5-6 and TRBJ1-1; the match to TRBD1 covers 7 bases. This CDR3 has 13 residues. Germline-derived CDR1 and CDR2 are SGHDT and YYEEEE. J lost 5 bases, V lost 4 bases, and 5 bases had no gene match. In DNA form, the CDR3 reads TGTGCCAGCAGCCCATCGGACAGGACTGAAGCTTTCTTT. It encodes CASSPSDRTEAFF.

The chain has TRBV5-1 and TRBJ2-7; 8 positions agree with TRBD1. The CDR3 is 14 amino acids. The V segment lost 4 bases and the J segment 3 bases; nucleotides outside the gene matches: 6. Germline values: CDR1 SGHRS, CDR2 YFSETQ. CDR3: CASSRDRGRYEQYF. The CDR3 DNA is TGCGCCAGCAGCCGTGACAGGGGACGCTACGAGCAGTACTTC.

The rearrangement uses TRBV21-1 and TRBJ1-1; TRBD1, the D gene given by the table, was not confirmed from the DNA. TRBV21-1 counts as a pseudogene. The CDR3 has 16 residues. CDR3 DNA: TGTGCCAGCAGCAAAGACTGGGGGGACAGGGACACTGAAGCTTTCTTT. It yields the protein CASSKDWGDRDTEAFF.

The V call is TRBV10-3, the J call TRBJ1-1, with TRBD1 as a possible D gene (5 bases). The V end was cut by 10 bases, the J end by 0 bases, with 21 bases between. CDR3 length: 16 residues. Germline V gene data show CDR1 as ENHRY and CDR2 as SYGVKD. The CDR3 nucleotides read TGTGCCACCGTTTTAAGTCGACAGAATATGAACACTGAAGCTTTCTTT. Translated: CATVLSRQNMNTEAFF.

The J gene is TRBJ1-2, the V gene TRBV21-1; the table gives TRBD1 as D, unverified against the DNA. TRBV21-1 is reported as a pseudogene. CDR3 size: 16 residues. This CDR3 is CASSKGLQGAGNGYTF. The CDR3 DNA follows: TGTGCCAGCAGCAAAGGATTACAGGGGGCTGGCAATGGCTACACCTTC.

As regards this clone: Other DNA sequences in this sample translate to the same CDR3. V is TRBV7-2 and J is TRBJ2-7; 10 nucleotides align to TRBD2. The germline gives CDR1 SGHTA, CDR2 FQGNSA. Germline trimming cut 2 bases from V and 1 base from J; bases unmatched to any gene: 2. This CDR3 region has 15 residues. DNA of the CDR3: TGTGCCAGCAGCTTATCTAGCGGGGGTTCCTACGAGCAGTACTTC. Protein: CASSLSSGGSYEQYF.

The chain uses TRBV5-4 and TRBJ1-1, with D uncertain. The V end lost 6 bases, the J end lost 2 bases, and 17 bases lay between the germline ends. Germline-derived CDR1 and CDR2 are SGHNT and YYREEE (reference sequence). The length of the CDR3 is 15 residues. The CDR3 nucleotides read TGTGCCAGCACCCCCCGGGGAGGAACTAACACTGAAGCTTTCTTT. It yields the protein CASTPRGGTNTEAFF.

The chain recombines TRBV2 with TRBJ2-7; D not resolved. Trimming cost V 7 bases and J 6 bases, with 13 bases left between them. The CDR3 totals 12 residues. Germline V gene data show CDR1 as SNHLY and CDR2 as FYNNEI. CDR3 bases: TGTGCCAGCACCCCTCGTCCGGTCGAGCAGTACTTC. It is translated as CASTPRPVEQYF.

The chain joins TRBV6-2 or TRBV6-3 to TRBJ1-4; 9 bases line up with TRBD1. The V segment lost 2 bases and the J segment 6 bases; nucleotides outside the gene matches: 4. The germline CDR1 and CDR2 sequences are MNHEY and SVGEGT. This CDR3 has 15 amino acids. The CDR3 reads CASSYRDRDHEKLFF. DNA of the CDR3: TGTGCCAGCAGTTACCGGGACAGGGACCATGAAAAACTGTTTTTT.

V gene TRBV21-1 combines with J gene TRBJ1-1. TRBV21-1 is given as a pseudogene. This CDR3 contains 11 residues. CDR3 DNA: TGTGCCAGCACCAAGGAGAGTGAAGCTTTCTTT. Its translation: CASTKESEAFF.

The V gene is TRBV9, the J gene TRBJ1-3; tentatively, D is TRBD1 (5 bases). This CDR3 is built from 15 residues. With 4 bases removed from V and 4 bases from J, the gap between germline ends came to 15 bases. The V gene's germline CDR1 is SGDLS and CDR2 YYNGEE. The CDR3 sequence is CASSPSGGYGNTIYF. In DNA, the CDR3 is TGTGCCAGCAGCCCGTCGGGGGGTTACGGAAACACCATATATTTT.